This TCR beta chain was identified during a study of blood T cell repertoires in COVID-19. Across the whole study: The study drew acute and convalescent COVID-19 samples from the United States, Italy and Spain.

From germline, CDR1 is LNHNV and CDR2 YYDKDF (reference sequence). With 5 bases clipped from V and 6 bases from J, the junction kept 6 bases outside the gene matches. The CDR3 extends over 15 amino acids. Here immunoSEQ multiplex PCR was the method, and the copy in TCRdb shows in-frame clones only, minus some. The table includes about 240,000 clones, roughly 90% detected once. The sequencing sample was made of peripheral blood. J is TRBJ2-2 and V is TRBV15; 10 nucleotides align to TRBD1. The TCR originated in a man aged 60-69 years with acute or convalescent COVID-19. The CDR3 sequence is CATSERQGAAGELFF. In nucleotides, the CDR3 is TGTGCCACCAGCGAGCGACAGGGGGCGGCCGGGGAGCTGTTTTTT.